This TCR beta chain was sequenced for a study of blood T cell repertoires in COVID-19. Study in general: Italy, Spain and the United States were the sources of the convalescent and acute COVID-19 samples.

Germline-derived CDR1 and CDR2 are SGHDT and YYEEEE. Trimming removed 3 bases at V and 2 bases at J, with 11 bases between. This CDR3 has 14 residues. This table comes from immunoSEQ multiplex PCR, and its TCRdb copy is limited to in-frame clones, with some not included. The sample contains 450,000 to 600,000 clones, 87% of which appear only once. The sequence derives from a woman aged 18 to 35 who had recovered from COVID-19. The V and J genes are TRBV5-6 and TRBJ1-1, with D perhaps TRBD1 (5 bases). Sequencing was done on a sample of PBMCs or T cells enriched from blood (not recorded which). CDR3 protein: CASSWGWTNTEAFF. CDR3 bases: TGTGCCAGCAGCTGGGGCTGGACCAACACTGAAGCTTTCTTT.